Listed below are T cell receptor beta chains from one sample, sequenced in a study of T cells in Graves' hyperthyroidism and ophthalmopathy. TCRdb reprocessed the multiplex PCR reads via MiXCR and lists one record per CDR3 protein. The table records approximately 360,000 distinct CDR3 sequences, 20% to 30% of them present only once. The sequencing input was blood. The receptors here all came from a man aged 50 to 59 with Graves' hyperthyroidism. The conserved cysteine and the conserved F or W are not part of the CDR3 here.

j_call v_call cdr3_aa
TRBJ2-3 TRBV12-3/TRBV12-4 ASSLTSGSRTQY
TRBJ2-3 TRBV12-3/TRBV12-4 ASSLGASGRWGADTQY
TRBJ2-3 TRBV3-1 ASSQNVGLDTQY
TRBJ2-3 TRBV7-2 ASSSRLAEYTDTQY
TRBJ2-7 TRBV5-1 ASSLGGATIYEQY
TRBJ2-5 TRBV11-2 ASSRTGGLQETQY
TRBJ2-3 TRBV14 ASSQDLQGFADTQY
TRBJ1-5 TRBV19 ASTPRTGSSNQPQH
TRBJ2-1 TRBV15 ATSTDEGREGNEQF
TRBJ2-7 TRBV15 ATSRDSGRYYEQY
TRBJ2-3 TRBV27 ASSSLGQGAGDTQY
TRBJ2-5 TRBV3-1 ASSQEQVSGETQY
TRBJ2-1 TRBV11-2 ASSLGGGLANEQF
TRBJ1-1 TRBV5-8 ASSLRGTFAMNTEAF
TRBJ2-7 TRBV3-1 ASSQGDSYEQY
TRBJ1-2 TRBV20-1 SAGATANYGYT
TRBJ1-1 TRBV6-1 AGKDGSNTEAF
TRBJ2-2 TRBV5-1 ASRVSPTGELF
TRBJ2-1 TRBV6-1 ASSYELAGGRNEQF
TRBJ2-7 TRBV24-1 ATSDSSGTGAASEQY
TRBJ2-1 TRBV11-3 ASSFVAGARNEQF
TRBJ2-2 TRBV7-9 ASSLVENTGELF
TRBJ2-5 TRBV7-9 ASSLAQASGSSKTQY
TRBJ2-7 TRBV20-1 SAASPGTGRHEQY
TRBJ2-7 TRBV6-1 ASSEVGTGGYEQY
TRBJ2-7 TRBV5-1 ASSRPPTGGSYEQY
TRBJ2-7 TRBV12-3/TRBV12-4 EGGQGFYEQY
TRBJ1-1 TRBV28 ASSLRQTYEAF
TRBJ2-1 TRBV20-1 SVGGDNEQF
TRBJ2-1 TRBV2 ASSLKRVAYNEQF
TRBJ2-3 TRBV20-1 SVKRDTDTQY
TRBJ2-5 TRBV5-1 ASSQQGAQETQY
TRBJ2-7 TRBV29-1 SVEDRGAGLALNEQY
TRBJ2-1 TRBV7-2 ASSRTPGLAGGSSYNEQF
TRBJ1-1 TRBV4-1 ASSSIGGYNTEAF
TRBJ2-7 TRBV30 AWSGGGEQY
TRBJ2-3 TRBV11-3 ASSWETGAASDAQY
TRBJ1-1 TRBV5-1 ASRGQGDQYTEAF
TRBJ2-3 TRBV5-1 ASSLAPVITDTQY
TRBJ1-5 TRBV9 ASSVDPSQPQH
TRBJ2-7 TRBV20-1 SARSAESYEQY
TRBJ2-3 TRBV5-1 ASSPRLARRNPDTQY